These T cell receptor beta chains were read from a single sample in a study of Ad26.COV2.S vaccination and SARS-CoV-2 variants. Sequencing used immunoSEQ multiplex PCR; TCRdb keeps in-frame clones, though not all of them. The sample contains 380,000 or so clones, around 89% of which appear only once. The sequencing used peripheral blood, collected in a trial of Ad26.COV2.S vaccine versus placebo. These receptors were obtained from a person between 18 and 59 years old who received the Ad26.COV2.S COVID-19 vaccine or a placebo. The CDR3 runs from the conserved cysteine through the conserved F or W. A D gene is named only where the DNA matches it firmly. Clone size appears in some rows only: once, few, many, or a class for an expanded clone.

>-|TRBV10-3|-|TRBJ2-6
TGTGCCATCAGGGATCAGGGCTCTGGGGCCAACGTCCTGACTTTC
CAIRDQGSGANVLTF
>TRBD2|TRBV11-3|-|TRBJ2-1
TGTGCCAGCAGCTCCGGGACTAGCGGGAGAGATGAGCAGTTCTTC
CASSSGTSGRDEQFF
>TRBD1|TRBV4-2|-|TRBJ1-4
TGTGCCAGCAGCCAAGATTGGGACAGCCTAATGAGAGAACTGTTTTTT
CASSQDWDSLMRELFF
>-|TRBV15|-|TRBJ2-7
TGTGCCACCAGCAGAGAAGGAGAAGGGACCGAGCAGTACTTC
CATSREGEGTEQYF
>-|TRBV7-3|-|TRBJ2-5
TGTGCCAGCAGCTTAGACAGGGAGGAAGAGACCCAGTACTTC
CASSLDREEETQYF
>TRBD1|TRBV9|-|TRBJ1-4
TGTGCCAGCAACAGTGGACAGGGCGGTGAAAAACTGTTTTTT
CASNSGQGGEKLFF
>-|TRBV15|-|TRBJ1-2
TGTGCCACCAGCAGAGATCTCGAGATTGGGGGAGGCTACACCTTC
CATSRDLEIGGGYTF
>-|TRBV24-1|-|TRBJ2-4
TGTGCCACCAGTGACCCCCTCAGGGACATTCAGTACTTC
CATSDPLRDIQYF
>-|TRBV20-1|-|TRBJ1-1
TGCAGTGCCAATAAGGACAGTGAAGCTTTCTTT
CSANKDSEAFF
>TRBD1|TRBV7-6|-|TRBJ2-3
TGTGCCAGCAGCCCAGCAGGGGGCCTATCCTCGGGTACGCAGTATTTT
CASSPAGGLSSGTQYF
>-|TRBV5-4|-|TRBJ2-5
TGTGCCAGCAGCGCCCAGGCGGGTGAGACCCAGTACTTC
CASSAQAGETQYF
>-|TRBV6-2/TRBV6-3|once|TRBJ2-2
TGTGCCAGCAGTTCCTCAGGCACCGGGGAGCTGTTTTTT
CASSSSGTGELFF
>-|TRBV5-8|-|TRBJ1-1
TGTGCCAGCAGCTTCCCGGACAGATATAACACTGAAGCTTTCTTT
CASSFPDRYNTEAFF
>TRBD1|TRBV12-3/TRBV12-4|-|TRBJ1-1
TGTGCCAGCAGGAGACAGGGGGCCGCCGAAGCTTTCTTT
CASRRQGAAEAFF
>-|TRBV5-5|-|TRBJ1-2
TGTGCCAGCAGCCCAAATCCGGGACCGCGAGCTAACTATGGCTACACCTTC
CASSPNPGPRANYGYTF
>TRBD1|TRBV10-3|-|TRBJ2-2
TGTGCCGCCACAGGGGGCTTTACCACCGGGGAGCTGTTTTTT
CAATGGFTTGELFF
>TRBD1|TRBV30|-|TRBJ2-7
TGTGCCTGGAGTGTAGGGGGCCTTATTGCGGGCTCCTACGAGCAGTACTTC
CAWSVGGLIAGSYEQYF
>-|TRBV27|few|TRBJ1-2
TGTGCCAGCAGTTTAGCGCCTGTCTATGGCTACACCTTC
CASSLAPVYGYTF
>-|TRBV28|-|TRBJ2-5
TGTGCCAGCAGTCCTCAGGGGGGTCCAAAAGAGACCCAGTACTTC
CASSPQGGPKETQYF
>-|TRBV10-3|-|TRBJ2-3
TGTGCCATCAGTGAGTCAGAGAGCACAGATACGCAGTATTTT
CAISESESTDTQYF
>-|TRBV5-1|-|TRBJ1-2
TGCGCCAGCAGCTTGGCCGGACAAAACTATGGCTACACCTTC
CASSLAGQNYGYTF
>-|TRBV7-2|few|TRBJ1-4
TGTGCCAGCAGCAACTTAGCAACTAATGAAAAACTGTTTTTT
CASSNLATNEKLFF
>TRBD2|TRBV7-2|-|TRBJ2-7
TGTGCCAGCAGCTTAAATAGCGGGGGGGCGTCCTACGAGCAGTACTTC
CASSLNSGGASYEQYF
>-|TRBV7-6|-|TRBJ1-4
TGTGCCAGCAGTAGCGAAATCGCGGCAACTAATGAAAAACTGTTTTTT
CASSSEIAATNEKLFF
>-|TRBV29-1|-|TRBJ2-7
TGCAGCGTTGAGATGGGGGCCTTCTACGAGCAGTACTTC
CSVEMGAFYEQYF
>-|TRBV29-1|-|TRBJ1-1
TGCAGCGTCGAACAGGGAGTGAGGGCTGAAGCTTTCTTT
CSVEQGVRAEAFF
>-|TRBV29-1|once|TRBJ1-2
TGCAGCGTCCATCTCGGGACCTATGGCTACACCTTC
CSVHLGTYGYTF
>-|TRBV3-1/TRBV3-2|-|TRBJ2-3
TGTGCCAGCAGCCAAGGAACTGGGGCGGATACGCAGTATTTT
CASSQGTGADTQYF
>TRBD1|TRBV3-1/TRBV3-2|once|TRBJ1-1
TGTGCCAGCAGCCAAGATCCAGGGGGCGACACTGAAGCTTTCTTT
CASSQDPGGDTEAFF
>-|TRBV24-1|-|TRBJ1-5
TGTGCCACCAGCGCAGGGGGCAATCAGCCCCAGCATTTT
CATSAGGNQPQHF
>-|TRBV11-2|once|TRBJ1-3
TGTGCCAGCACCTTATCCGACGCGGCTGGAAACACCATATATTTT
CASTLSDAAGNTIYF
>-|TRBV11-3|-|TRBJ2-4
TGTGCCAGCAGCTTAAGCCAGGAAAACATTCAGTACTTC
CASSLSQENIQYF
>-|TRBV6-5|-|TRBJ1-5
TGTGCCAGCAGCCACGAGACGGGGCAGCCCCAGCATTTT
CASSHETGQPQHF
>-|TRBV6-5|once|TRBJ2-1
TGTGCCAGCATTAATGGGGCTGAGCAGTTCTTC
CASINGAEQFF
>-|TRBV7-9|-|TRBJ2-7
TGTGCCAGCAGCTTAGAGATCCCGGGGGAGCAGTACTTC
CASSLEIPGEQYF
>TRBD1|TRBV7-8|-|TRBJ2-5
TGTGCCAGCAGCTCCGACAGGGCGTACCAAGAGACCCAGTACTTC
CASSSDRAYQETQYF
>TRBD1|TRBV11-1|-|TRBJ2-7
TGTGCCAGCAGCAAAGGGACAGGGGGCAGCTACGAGCAGTACTTC
CASSKGTGGSYEQYF
>TRBD1|TRBV28|-|TRBJ1-6
TGTGCCAGCAGCCCGGCGGGACAGCCACCAAGCTCCTATAATTCACCCCTCCACTTT
CASSPAGQPPSSYNSPLHF
>-|TRBV6-2/TRBV6-3|-|TRBJ2-7
TGTGCCAGCAGTCCCGGAACAACTGGCTCCTACGAGCAGTACTTC
CASSPGTTGSYEQYF
>TRBD1|TRBV28|-|TRBJ1-4
TGTGCCAGCAGTCCCGGGACAGAGTCTAATGAAAAACTGTTTTTT
CASSPGTESNEKLFF
>-|TRBV3-1/TRBV3-2|-|TRBJ1-3
TGTGCCAGCAGCCAAGATAACAGGCTATGGACTGGAAACACCATATATTTT
CASSQDNRLWTGNTIYF
>-|TRBV3-1/TRBV3-2|-|TRBJ2-7
TGTGCCAGCAGCCAAGGGCGGCTTAGGGAGCAGTACTTC
CASSQGRLREQYF
>TRBD1|TRBV5-1|once|TRBJ1-6
TGCGCCAGCAGCGTCCGGGACAGGGGGAACGAAAATTCACCCCTCCACTTT
CASSVRDRGNENSPLHF
>TRBD1|TRBV15|once|TRBJ1-5
TGTGCCACCAGCAGGGACAGGCTTGGCAATCAGCCCCAGCATTTT
CATSRDRLGNQPQHF
>-|TRBV13|few|TRBJ1-1
TGTGCCAGCTCCAACAGGGATACTGAAGCTTTCTTT
CASSNRDTEAFF
>-|TRBV19|-|TRBJ2-7
TGTGCCAGTAGTATAGAAGGAGGGATGTACGAGCAGTACTTC
CASSIEGGMYEQYF